The present entry profiles one T cell receptor (beta chain) with its context. Its antigen is as yet unknown. The naive CD8 population came from CD45RO-negative cells selected for CCR7, without terminally differentiated effector memory CD45RA+ cells. Assay: immunoSEQ multiplex PCR; the TCRdb copy retains only in-frame clones and omits some. The table records some 1,900,000 clones, 85% to 95% of them present only once. The entry originates in a study of shared clonotypes between healthy human individuals. Across the study: The plates for each donor numbered three CD4 naive, three CD4 memory, two CD8 naive and one CD8 memory.

Study results and caveats: Among several donors, about 5% of naive CD4 clonotypes were found in common. Unshared clonotypes carried lower generation probabilities than those common to all four donors.

Germline assignment: CDR1 GTSNPN and CDR2 SVGIG (reference sequence). The CDR3 is made up of 14 amino acids. Unmatched junction bases numbered 2, after V lost 1 base and J lost 7 bases. This TCR came from a man aged 18 to 30 in good health. V is TRBV30 and J is TRBJ2-2; 11 nucleotides agree with TRBD1. Material for sequencing was naive CD8+ T cells sorted from blood. The CDR3 DNA reads as TGTGCCTGGAGTGGGACAGGGGGCATCGGGGAGCTGTTTTTT. Encoded protein: CAWSGTGGIGELFF.